Following are 10 T cell receptor beta chains from one sample sequenced in a study of blood T cell repertoires in COVID-19. Libraries were prepared by immunoSEQ multiplex PCR; TCRdb keeps only in-frame clonotypes and omits some of them. This table holds fewer than 300,000 clones, around 90% found once. Sequencing input: peripheral blood. The receptors stem from a woman in her forties or fifties with COVID-19, enrolled during active disease.

This chain joins TRBV7-2 and TRBJ1-4; D is unclear. The CDR3 is made up of 17 amino acids. CDR1 is SGHTA and CDR2 is FQGNSA in the germline V gene. Between the trimmed V and J ends, which lost 0 bases and 0 bases, there was a span of 11 bases. The chain's CDR3 is CASSLARGRTTNEKLFF. CDR3 DNA: TGTGCCAGCAGCTTAGCACGCGGCCGAACAACTAATGAAAAACTGTTTTTT.

The chain has TRBV12-3 or TRBV12-4 and TRBJ1-2, with a tentative D call TRBD1 (6 bases). V was trimmed by 6 bases and J by 8 bases, leaving 16 bases between them. The CDR3 covers 13 residues. The CDR3 DNA reads as TGTGCCAGCAGGAAGTACCGGGGGGGCGGCTACACCTTC. Encoded protein: CASRKYRGGGYTF.

The chain recombines TRBV4-2 with TRBJ2-1, with 7 bases identical to TRBD1. The CDR3 length is 15 residues. The V and J ends lost 1 base and 9 bases, in that order; junction bases with no gene match: 9. CDR1 is LGHNA, CDR2 YNFKEQ, per germline. CDR3 sequence reads: CASSQADRDGIEQFF. DNA for the CDR3: TGTGCCAGCAGCCAAGCCGACAGGGATGGAATTGAGCAGTTCTTC.

The gene calls are TRBV6-1 and TRBJ1-4; D remains ambiguous. The CDR3 loop spans 16 amino acids. The V gene lost 0 bases and the J gene lost 8 bases, with 16 bases spanning the gap. Germline V CDR1 and CDR2: MNHNS, SASEGT. CDR3 amino acids: CASSEAEVDWREKLFF. The DNA for the CDR3 is TGTGCCAGCAGTGAAGCGGAAGTCGACTGGAGGGAAAAACTGTTTTTT.

A few counts support this clone. The rearrangement joins TRBV30 to TRBJ1-2; D unresolved. The V and J ends lost 2 bases and 3 bases respectively, with 10 bases between them. The CDR3 spans 13 residues. Looked up from germline, CDR1 is GTSNPN and CDR2 is SVGIG (reference sequence). Here the CDR3 DNA reads TGTGCCTGGAGTAAACAGCTGGACTATGGCTACACCTTC. Translation gives CAWSKQLDYGYTF. Based on the CDR3 plus reference TRBV30 and TRBJ1-2, the full variable domain is SQTIHQWPATLVQPVGSPLSLECTVEGTSNPNLYWYRQAAGRGLQLLFYSVGIGQISSEVPQNLSASRPQDRQFILSSKKLLLSDSGFYLCAWSKQLDYGYTFGSGTRLTVV.

The chain links TRBV20-1 to TRBJ1-2, with 7 positions matching TRBD1. J was trimmed by 2 bases and V by 3 bases; bases with no gene match: 9. CDR3 length: 15 residues. Per the germline V gene, CDR1 is DFQATT and CDR2 is SNEGSKA (reference sequence). The chain's CDR3 is CSASPSGGINYGYTF. CDR3 in DNA: TGCAGTGCTAGTCCGTCAGGGGGTATCAACTATGGCTACACCTTC.

The V call is TRBV30, the J call TRBJ2-7; tentatively, D is TRBD1 (6 bases). Deletions cut 5 bases from V and 4 bases from J, with 18 bases between. The CDR3 spans 14 residues. Germline CDR1 and CDR2: GTSNPN and SVGIG (reference sequence). CDR3 region: CAWDGAQGKYEQYF. CDR3 sequence (DNA): TGTGCCTGGGATGGAGCCCAGGGGAAATACGAGCAGTACTTC. The full variable domain, completed using reference TRBV30 and TRBJ2-7, is SQTIHQWPATLVQPVGSPLSLECTVEGTSNPNLYWYRQAAGRGLQLLFYSVGIGQISSEVPQNLSASRPQDRQFILSSKKLLLSDSGFYLCAWDGAQGKYEQYFGPGTRLTVT.

The chain carries TRBV6-1 and TRBJ1-5, with D perhaps TRBD1 (5 bases). Trimming left V 6 bases short and J 4 bases short, with 19 bases between. This CDR3 is 16 amino acids long. Germline V lookup: CDR1 MNHNS, CDR2 SASEGT. The CDR3 spells CASRENKGIRNQPQHF. The DNA for the CDR3 is TGTGCCAGCAGGGAAAATAAGGGGATCCGAAATCAGCCCCAGCATTTT.

There are a few counts of this clone. The V gene is TRBV7-9, the J gene TRBJ1-5; maybe TRBD1 (5 bases). CDR3 length equals 14 residues. Trimming cost V 1 base and J 11 bases, with 15 bases left between them. CDR1 is SEHNR, CDR2 FQNEAQ, per germline (reference sequence). The CDR3 loop reads CASSLEGWGEAQHF. In DNA form, the CDR3 reads TGTGCCAGCAGCTTAGAAGGTTGGGGGGAAGCCCAGCATTTT.

The V and J genes are TRBV5-1 and TRBJ1-6, with a possible D match to TRBD1 (6 bases). There are 16 residues in the CDR3. Trimming left V 0 bases short and J 8 bases short, with 15 bases between. Germline loops: CDR1 SGHRS, CDR2 YFSETQ. The CDR3 DNA reads TGCGCCAGCAGCTTGGCCGGACAGTTTGGGGATTCACCCCTCCACTTT. This translates into CASSLAGQFGDSPLHF.